Below are 21 T cell receptor beta chains sequenced from a single sample in a study of CD8 T cells in Susac syndrome. After extraction with the RNeasy kit, about 0.5 to 1 ug of the RNA was reverse transcribed using random hexamers. TCRdb itself ran the immunoSEQ multiplex PCR reads through MiXCR, one entry per CDR3 protein. Of 180,000 or so distinct CDR3 sequences in the sample, approximately 94% were seen once. Sequencing input: CD4+ T cells from PBMCs. The receptors derive from a human donor in good health.

The V call is TRBV27, the J call TRBJ2-1; a possible D gene is TRBD2 (5 bases). The CDR3 spans 16 residues. Germline CDR1 MNHEY, CDR2 SMNVEV (reference sequence). V was trimmed by 3 bases and J by 7 bases, leaving 19 bases between them. The CDR3 loop is CASSLASSGRRNEQFF. DNA for the CDR3: TGTGCCAGCAGTTTGGCTTCCAGCGGACGGAGGAATGAGCAGTTCTTC.

The V and J genes are TRBV7-3 and TRBJ1-1, with no clear D. Trimming took off 5 bases at V and 3 bases at J, with 10 bases between the two ends. Germline V gives CDR1 SGHTA, CDR2 FQGTGA. The CDR3 is 13 residues long. The CDR3 here is CASSRRPDTEAFF. As DNA, the CDR3 is TGTGCCAGCAGCCGTCGGCCGGACACTGAAGCTTTCTTT.

CDR3 region: CAWSGVGLHGELFF. The CDR3 DNA sequence: TGTGCCTGGAGTGGCGTTGGGCTCCACGGGGAGCTGTTTTTT. This chain connects TRBV30 to TRBJ2-2; no clear D gene. This CDR3 is built from 14 residues. Trimming took 1 base from V and 7 from J, leaving 13 bases between them. Germline V gives CDR1 GTSNPN, CDR2 SVGIG (reference sequence).

This chain uses TRBV2 with TRBJ2-3; 8 nucleotides match TRBD1. Germline-derived CDR1 and CDR2 are SNHLY and FYNNEI. J lost 4 bases, V lost 6 bases, and 9 bases had no gene match. The CDR3 extends over 15 amino acids. The CDR3 here is CASRVGQVGADTQYF. CDR3 nucleotides: TGTGCCAGCAGGGTGGGACAGGTCGGTGCAGATACGCAGTATTTT.

V and J are TRBV20-1 and TRBJ2-1, with TRBD2 matching 8 bases. The CDR3 has 18 residues. Looked up from germline, CDR1 is DFQATT and CDR2 is SNEGSKA (reference sequence). Trimming at V came to 3 bases and at J to 0 bases, leaving 13 bases not matched to a gene. The CDR3 reads CSASSLSGRTSSYNEQFF. CDR3 nucleotide sequence: TGCAGTGCTAGTTCTCTGAGCGGGAGAACGAGCTCCTACAATGAGCAGTTCTTC.

This clonotype was seen only once. The chain links TRBV15 to TRBJ2-1; tentatively, D is TRBD2 (6 bases). Germline V CDR1 and CDR2: LNHNV, YYDKDF (reference sequence). The V end was cut by 0 bases, the J end by 7 bases, with 19 bases between. This CDR3 has 17 amino acids. Here the CDR3 DNA reads TGTGCCACCAGCAGAGATCTTGGGGGGAGCTCGTGGAATGAGCAGTTCTTC. Translated, it gives CATSRDLGGSSWNEQFF.

This chain uses TRBV29-1 with TRBJ2-7, with a weak D call TRBD2 (5 bases). The CDR3 is 13 residues long. The germline V and J ends were trimmed by 1 base and 7 bases, with 14 bases remaining between them. Germline assignment: CDR1 SQVTM and CDR2 ANQGSEA. Written as DNA, the CDR3 is TGCAGCGTTGAAGTCACTCGGAGCGGAGAGCAGTACTTC. This translates into CSVEVTRSGEQYF.

The rearrangement uses TRBV20-1 and TRBJ2-3; TRBD2 is a possible D gene (5 bases). CDR3 size: 14 residues. Germline V gene sequence: CDR1 DFQATT, CDR2 SNEGSKA (reference sequence). With 3 bases removed from V and 4 bases from J, the gap between germline ends came to 14 bases. CDR3 residues: CSASGVVVADTQYF. Written as DNA, the CDR3 is TGCAGTGCTAGCGGGGTAGTGGTCGCAGATACGCAGTATTTT.

This rearrangement joins TRBV29-1 to TRBJ1-2; TRBD1 is a possible D gene (5 bases). The CDR3 length is 13 residues. Trimming shortened V by 3 bases and J by 2 bases, and 10 bases separated the two germline ends. Germline CDR1 is SQVTM and CDR2 is ANQGSEA. The CDR3 coding sequence is TGCAGCGTTGACCAGGGTCTGAACTATGGCTACACCTTC. Translation: CSVDQGLNYGYTF.

The chain links TRBV29-1 to TRBJ2-3, with D perhaps being TRBD1 or TRBD2 (5 bases each). The germline gives CDR1 SQVTM, CDR2 ANQGSEA. With 7 bases removed from V and 5 bases from J, the gap between germline ends came to 16 bases. The CDR3 sequence is 13 residues long. This CDR3 is CSAGDGLKDTQYF. The CDR3 DNA reads TGCAGCGCCGGGGACGGTCTGAAAGATACGCAGTATTTT.

This chain connects TRBV12-3 or TRBV12-4 to TRBJ2-7, with 13 positions matching TRBD2. After removal of 5 bases from V and 4 bases from J, the junction contained 8 bases not matched to a gene. The CDR3 consists of 16 residues. The CDR3 DNA sequence: TGTGCCAGCAGTACCACTAGCGGGAGGGCCACATACGAGCAGTACTTC. It specifies CASSTTSGRATYEQYF.

This rearrangement joins TRBV20-1 to TRBJ2-1; TRBD2 agrees at 12 bases. CDR3 size: 16 residues. After removal of 4 bases from V and 3 bases from J, the junction contained 7 bases not matched to a gene. Germline values: CDR1 DFQATT, CDR2 SNEGSKA (reference sequence). CDR3 amino acids: CSANPGTSGLYNEQFF. The CDR3 nucleotides read TGCAGTGCTAACCCGGGGACTAGCGGGCTCTACAATGAGCAGTTCTTC.

The rearrangement joins TRBV30 to TRBJ2-3; D perhaps matches TRBD2 (6 bases). The V end was cut by 3 bases, the J end by 2 bases, with 12 bases between. Germline CDR1 GTSNPN, CDR2 SVGIG (reference sequence). CDR3 length: 14 residues. This CDR3 is CAWSALAITDTQYF. For the CDR3, the DNA is TGTGCCTGGAGCGCCCTAGCGATCACAGATACGCAGTATTTT. Supplemented by reference TRBV30 and TRBJ2-3, the full variable domain reads SQTIHQWPATLVQPVGSPLSLECTVEGTSNPNLYWYRQAAGRGLQLLFYSVGIGQISSEVPQNLSASRPQDRQFILSSKKLLLSDSGFYLCAWSALAITDTQYFGPGTRLTVL.

The genes are TRBV9 and TRBJ2-3; D may correspond to TRBD1 or TRBD2 (7 bases each). This CDR3 is built from 14 residues. Per germline, CDR1 SGDLS and CDR2 YYNGEE. The V and J ends lost 3 bases and 5 bases respectively, with 13 bases between them. The CDR3, as DNA: TGTGCCAGCAGCGGGGGCAGGGGGGGAGATACGCAGTATTTT. Protein: CASSGGRGGDTQYF.

The chain combines TRBV29-1 with TRBJ2-7; D is uncertain. V dropped 6 bases and J dropped 4 bases, with 10 bases sitting between them. The CDR3 covers 11 residues. Germline V gene data show CDR1 as SQVTM and CDR2 as ANQGSEA. This CDR3 is CSVVLGYEQYF. The CDR3, as DNA: TGCAGCGTCGTCCTAGGATACGAGCAGTACTTC.

The chain uses TRBV3-1 and TRBJ1-5; D is possibly TRBD1 (6 bases). This CDR3 comprises 13 residues. Looked up from germline, CDR1 is LGHDT and CDR2 is YNNKEL (reference sequence). V lost 3 bases, J lost 9 bases, and 12 bases lay in between. The CDR3 loop reads CASSHTTGSPQHF. The CDR3 bases are TGTGCCAGCAGCCACACCACAGGGTCGCCCCAGCATTTT. The full variable domain, its missing parts supplied by reference TRBV3-1 and TRBJ1-5, is DTAVSQTPKYLVTQMGNDKSIKCEQNLGHDTMYWYKQDSKKFLKIMFSYNNKELIINETVPNRFSPKSPDKAHLNLHINSLELGDSAVYFCASSHTTGSPQHFGDGTRLSIL.

The chain carries TRBV5-1 and TRBJ2-3; D may be TRBD1 (5 bases). Germline loops: CDR1 SGHRS, CDR2 YFSETQ. The CDR3 runs 14 residues. V dropped 0 bases and J dropped 5 bases, with 10 bases sitting between them. The CDR3 DNA is TGCGCCAGCAGCTTGGGCCGAAGGGGAGATACGCAGTATTTT. It translates to CASSLGRRGDTQYF.

The chain links TRBV3-1 to TRBJ2-5, with TRBD2 identical over 7 bases. The CDR3 loop spans 16 amino acids. Per germline, CDR1 LGHDT and CDR2 YNNKEL (reference sequence). V was clipped by 5 bases and J by 1 base; unmatched bases: 10. This chain's CDR3 is CASSYRAGTTQETQYF. CDR3 sequence (DNA): TGTGCCAGCAGCTATCGAGCGGGAACTACCCAAGAGACCCAGTACTTC.

The V and J genes are TRBV29-1 and TRBJ2-1; 10 positions match TRBD2. From germline, CDR1 is SQVTM and CDR2 ANQGSEA. V was clipped by 5 bases and J by 13 bases; unmatched bases: 5. CDR3 length: 11 amino acids. Written as DNA, the CDR3 is TGCAGCGTTACAGCGGGGGGGGCCCAGTTCTTC. Protein: CSVTAGGAQFF.

The chain recombines TRBV29-1 with TRBJ1-2; no reliable D call. The V end was cut by 8 bases, the J end by 7 bases, with 8 bases between. CDR1 is SQVTM and CDR2 is ANQGSEA in the germline V gene. The CDR3 extends over 9 amino acids. This CDR3 reads CSPAAGYTF. The CDR3 nucleotides are TGCAGCCCTGCGGCTGGCTACACCTTC.

The gene calls are TRBV29-1 and TRBJ1-1, with D tentatively TRBD1 (6 bases). V was cut by 6 bases and J by 4 bases, with 12 bases left in between. This CDR3 comprises 12 residues. The germline V gene has CDR1 SQVTM and CDR2 ANQGSEA. This chain's CDR3 is CSVAQGFTEAFF. The CDR3, as DNA: TGCAGCGTGGCACAGGGTTTCACTGAAGCTTTCTTT.